This T cell receptor (beta chain) was captured in a study of cytomegalovirus exposure and HLA in healthy donors (dated by TCRdb to 2015 to 2018). Background for the entire study: According to an earlier analysis of 550 to 700 of the donors, some 180 million T cells yielded 95 million to 140 million unique TCR beta sequences and less than 300 Gb of sequence data. In an earlier analysis of about 590 of the donors, high-throughput TCR beta sequencing was used to judge whether each TCR beta V gene segment behaved as functional or pseudogenic. Every repertoire in the discovery cohort had been generated on one and the same sequencing platform. Genome-wide SNP genotypes for about 65% of the roughly 670 donors were used in a later genetic analysis, which treated that subset as a discovery cohort. Roughly 300 gigabases of sequencing data and around 88 million unique TCR sequences made up an early release that covered 640 HLA-typed donors. Along with the roughly 670-subject first cohort, a separate validation cohort of around 110 different subjects was used. Across roughly 420 genotyped donors of the cohort, an average of roughly 250,000 unique TCR beta nucleotide sequences per donor were sequenced, and roughly 20% of those sequences were non-productive. Of the 350 to 450 genotyped donors, less than 90% were placed in the genetic ancestry cluster associated with self-reported Caucasian donors. To predict cytomegalovirus infection status, the study brought together high-throughput TCR immunosequencing, statistical association of individual TCRs with disease status, and machine learning. HLA typing included class I and class II loci at four-digit resolution. Typing coverage differed by locus: A, B, C, DRB1 and DQB1 were typed in about 629-640 donors, DQA1 in around 500, DPA1 in approximately 610, and DPB1 in just under 480. The study was designed to test whether signatures of past pathogen exposure could be identified by cataloging public T cell receptors. Alongside the repertoire data, information on donor age, sex, ethnicity and CMV serostatus was compiled. Roughly five DR-DQ haplotypes were treated as single units for association and clustering because of strong linkage in the cohort. In a later analysis, previously published TCR beta repertoires from 666 donors were re-analyzed and high-resolution HLA genotyping was added so that TCR occurrence patterns could be studied. Rather than using new phenotypic data, the later analysis identified candidate immune exposures from TCR beta sequences and from how often those sequences occurred across donors. The T cell repertoires of 670 or so subjects were profiled by immunosequencing and related to cytomegalovirus serostatus.

Receptor libraries were prepared by the immunoSEQ multiplex PCR assay. For the multiplex PCR, a mixture combining 60 forward primers for TCR Vbeta segments and 13 reverse primers for TCR Jbeta segments was used. The CDR3 region of rearranged TCR beta genes was amplified from genomic DNA with a multiplex PCR assay. The amplified TCR beta libraries were sequenced on the Illumina HiSeq System as 87-base-pair reads. From the authors' description of their analysis: In a later analysis, roughly 80 million unique TCR beta chains were counted across the roughly 610 repertoires, and about 9.9 million of these chains were shared by at least two donors. To remove PCR and sequencing errors, raw reads were error-corrected and collapsed into unique sequences using a nearest-neighbor algorithm that merged closely related sequences. To assign V, D and J gene segments, CDR3 sequences were aligned to IMGT reference sequences. For a sequence to be retained, a match of at least six nucleotides to both a V gene segment and a J gene segment was required. Rearrangements were called productive when the CDR3 lacked stop codons and stayed in frame with V and J; all others were non-productive. CDR3 was defined by IMGT convention, running from the second conserved V-encoded cysteine to the conserved J-encoded phenylalanine. The earlier analysis of fewer than 750 of the donors excluded sequences that lacked an unambiguous match to a single V gene segment. An earlier analysis of fewer than 650 of the donors classified V segments as functional when productive rearrangements were above 56.7% and as segregating when the standard deviation between donors was above 5%. To diagnose cytomegalovirus status from the catalog of TCR beta chain sequences, a statistical classification framework was built. V and J gene assignment, in a later analysis, came from comparing TCR nucleotide sequences with IMGT/GENE-DB human TR gene sequences. A later analysis assigned CDR3 sequences and most-parsimonious VDJ recombination scenarios with the TCRdist pipeline. In a later analysis, every TCR beta chain was defined by the combination of its CDR3 amino acid sequence and its V-gene family, and reads without a unique V-gene family were dropped. A later analysis removed 600 or so highly shared, low-generation-probability nucleotide sequences to deal with suspected cross-contamination and a sequencing artifact. In a later analysis, a clonal expansion index for each public chain was calculated from normalized within-repertoire ranks of inferred template counts. In a later analysis, generation probabilities were computed using a VDJ recombination model fitted to out-of-frame rearrangements, and the results were checked against IGoR. Hypergeometric tests were used in a later analysis to score TCR-TCR, TCR-HLA and TCR-CMV co-occurrence, with a repertoire-size bias correction applied to the TCR pairs. False discovery rates were estimated in a later analysis by permuting HLA or CMV assignments 20 times. In a later analysis, co-occurring TCRs were grouped with DBSCAN, and TCRdist sequence similarity was added when clustering was performed within HLA-allele-positive subsets. Repertoires with fewer than 30,000 or more than 120,000 public chains were left out of co-occurrence clustering, as were a few repertoires with anomalous nucleotide sharing. This is the immuneACCESS table as TCRdb keeps it, with only in-frame sequences that have V and J called. A part of the clones is gone; compared with another copy, unresolved V genes explain less than half, and the rest is unexplained. V and J calls and clone size come straight from that table; D and trimming were deduced from the DNA. The sample data list 150,000 to 200,000 clones, and around 79% of these were observed just once. Of the sample, more than 0.75% falls within the top ten clones.

The cohort comprised more than 550 healthy bone marrow donors. At the time of sampling, every cohort member was nominally healthy, though immune exposures that went unrecorded were likely present. The donor tested CMV seropositive and was one of the 289 seropositive cohort members. Each donor provided a peripheral blood sample, and peripheral blood mononuclear cells were used for TCR beta sequencing. The Qiagen DNeasy Blood Extraction Kit was used to extract genomic DNA from the blood cell samples. About this clone itself: This clone's antigen is unknown. No base quality values were provided; no much bigger clone lies one nucleotide off.

The study at large found these results: Broadly in line with IMGT annotations, most TCR beta V segments showed up in productive rearrangements about 87% or about 30% of the time in an earlier analysis of 587 of the donors. In both the original and validation cohorts, the classifier was reported to diagnose cytomegalovirus status with high specificity and sensitivity. In vitro tests confirmed that a few of the cytomegalovirus-associated TCR beta chains recognize cytomegalovirus antigens. Correlated functional status among segregating V segments might reflect linkage disequilibrium, but an unknown experimental factor could not be ruled out. Assigning TCR associations to individual alleles was difficult when HLA alleles, especially DR and DQ, strongly co-occurred. Only TCR beta chains were sequenced in this cohort, and the absence of alpha or paired-chain data limited detectable features. It was suggested by the authors that the approach could potentially be generalized to other disease states and immunological phenotypes. In a later analysis, HLA-associated TCR beta chains showed more clonal expansion and lower generation probabilities than non-associated chains that were equally common. CMV serostatus was the only immune exposure information available for the cohort. According to a later analysis, most CMV-associated TCR beta chains appeared to be HLA-restricted, and the HLA associations seemed to be driven largely by CMV exposure. A later genetic analysis reported fewer N-insertions in productive TCRs among donors in an Asian-associated ancestry cluster than the approximately 670-donor mean. While some public TCRs were present in many individuals, most TCR sequences turned up only very rarely across donors. In a later analysis, the rate of TCR association differed among HLA loci, with DRB1 alleles having the most associated TCRs and HLA-C alleles having the fewest. The presence/absence analyses assumed that sequencing depth was roughly uniform across donors, and that assumption may not be true. In a later genetic analysis, a missense DCLRE1C variant was associated with V-gene and J-gene trimming of TCR beta chains, and the association was replicated in an independent cohort. Because counts were too low, seventeen rarely observed V segments, including chromosome 9 orphons, were excluded from the earlier analysis of fewer than 650 of the donors. The sequencing pipeline was judged likely to have produced a cluster of highly shared sequence variants as a technical artifact. The study listed approximately 160 TCR beta chains as associated with cytomegalovirus. A further reported finding was that TCR beta sequences accurately predicted the HLA-A and HLA-B alleles for most subjects in the first cohort. Because HLA typing was unavailable for some donors at each locus, only the typed subset was used in association tests. Several of the top co-occurrence clusters appeared to be linked to parvovirus B19, influenza, CMV and Epstein-Barr virus, according to a later analysis. At a false discovery rate of 0.05, a later analysis linked 15,000 to 20,000 TCR beta sequences to specific HLA alleles.

Sequencing input: PBMCs. The clonotype was recovered from a woman aged 50 to 60 in good health and CMV-seropositive.

CDR3 sequence: CASSLDRVRGNEQFF. The DNA is TGTGCCAGCAGCTTAGATCGGGTACGAGGGAATGAGCAGTTCTTC. Rearrangement joined TRBV7-2 to TRBJ2-1; a tentative D call is TRBD2 (5 bases match). At the junction V is shortened by 1 base and J by 7 bases, with 14 bases in between. The germline V gene supplies CDR1 SGHTA and CDR2 FQGNSA. From the cysteine through the phenylalanine, the CDR3 covers 15 amino acids. Of all the DNA, just the CDR3 is kept, 45 bases in frame from base 1.